These 19 T cell receptor beta chains originate from one sample sequenced in a study of regulatory T cells in long-lasting Graves disease. Through Arm-PCR of CDR3 regions and iRepertoire HTBI primers, TCR beta libraries were built. TCRdb independently ran MiXCR on the multiplex PCR reads; one entry per CDR3 protein. This table has more than 300,000 distinct CDR3 sequences, 15% to 20% appearing once. Time point denoted: persistent/refractory GD, antithyroid drugs over 5 years with positive TRAb. Construction of the TCR library relied on RNA isolated from PBMCs. The starting material was peripheral blood mononuclear cells (PBMCs), obtained when the disease was refractory, from a patient treated with antithyroid drugs. These receptors originate from a female donor with Graves disease.

In its sample, this clonotype was seen many times. V is TRBV12-3 or TRBV12-4 and J is TRBJ2-2; 13 bases align to TRBD2. CDR3 size: 16 residues. V gave up 7 bases and J gave up 6 bases; unmatched junction bases: 8. CDR3 region: CASTKLAGGPSGELFF. The CDR3 region has the DNA TGTGCCAGCACCAAACTAGCGGGAGGGCCTTCCGGGGAGCTGTTTTTT.

V is TRBV20-1 and J is TRBJ2-6, with D hard to call. The CDR3 runs 12 residues. V lost 6 bases to trimming and J lost 0 bases, with 3 bases between them. Germline loops: CDR1 DFQATT, CDR2 SNEGSKA (reference sequence). CDR3 region: CSAGSGANVLTF. The CDR3 nucleotides read TGCAGTGCGGGCTCTGGGGCCAACGTCCTGACTTTC.

The chain carries TRBV6-1 and TRBJ2-7; 7 bases agree with TRBD2. The ends lost 0 bases at V and 2 bases at J; junction bases unmatched: 7. Germline CDR1 reads MNHNS; CDR2 reads SASEGT. CDR3 length: 16 amino acids. The CDR3 spells CASSEAGSGSPYEQYF. The CDR3 DNA sequence: TGTGCCAGCAGTGAAGCCGGTAGCGGGTCTCCCTACGAGCAGTACTTC.

V is TRBV24-1 and J is TRBJ2-1; a weak D match, TRBD1 (5 bases). V lost 4 bases, J lost 0 bases, and 12 bases lay in between. The CDR3 spans 16 residues. CDR1 is KGHDR, CDR2 SFDVKD, per germline. The CDR3 DNA is TGTGCCACCAGTGACCAGACAGAAATCTCCTACAATGAGCAGTTCTTC. Its translation: CATSDQTEISYNEQFF.

There are a few counts of this clonotype. This chain joins TRBV7-6 and TRBJ1-1, with D perhaps TRBD1 (6 bases). The V gene's germline CDR1 is SGHVS and CDR2 FNYEAQ. V dropped 5 bases and J dropped 0 bases, with 13 bases sitting between them. This CDR3 has 15 amino acids. In DNA form, the CDR3 reads TGTGCCAGCAGCCCCCGGGGGCAGTTGAACACTGAAGCTTTCTTT. It specifies CASSPRGQLNTEAFF.

This clonotype was detected ten times or more. V usage is TRBV7-8 and J usage is TRBJ1-4; 7 nucleotides match TRBD1. This CDR3 has 16 amino acids. CDR1 is SGHVS, CDR2 FQNEAQ, per germline. Trimming removed 5 bases from V and 6 bases from J; junction bases left unmatched: 12. CDR3 nucleotides: TGTGCCAGCAGCCCTAGGGTAGGCGGGACAGATGAAAAACTGTTTTTT. Translation: CASSPRVGGTDEKLFF.

This clonotype was counted only a few times. This chain joins TRBV6-2 or TRBV6-3 and TRBJ2-4; no clear D. Germline V lookup: CDR1 MNHEY, CDR2 SVGEGT. Trimming stripped 6 bases from V and 0 bases from J, with 15 bases between. The CDR3 sequence is 16 residues long. The DNA for the CDR3 is TGTGCCAGCAGACCCGCCCATCTACTAGCCAAAAACATTCAGTACTTC. This encodes CASRPAHLLAKNIQYF.

The sample holds many counts of this clonotype. The chain employs TRBV12-3 or TRBV12-4 and TRBJ2-7; no clear D. Trimming took 1 base from V and 1 from J, leaving 11 bases between them. CDR3 length equals 15 residues. CDR3 DNA sequence: TGTGCCAGCAGTTTAGTTTTAGGGCAGTCCTACGAGCAGTACTTC. Translating it yields CASSLVLGQSYEQYF.

At least ten counts were recorded for this clonotype. This sequence joins TRBV2 and TRBJ1-5; D may be TRBD1 (5 bases). The CDR3 sequence is 13 residues long. V was clipped by 8 bases and J by 4 bases, with 12 bases between them. The V gene's germline CDR1 is SNHLY and CDR2 FYNNEI. CDR3: CASSGGANQPQHF. CDR3 DNA sequence: TGTGCCAGCTCGGGAGGGGCGAATCAGCCCCAGCATTTT. The full variable domain, completed using reference TRBV2 and TRBJ1-5, is EPEVTQTPSHQVTQMGQEVILRCVPISNHLYFYWYRQILGQKVEFLVSFYNNEISEKSEIFDDQFSVERPDGSNFTLKIRSTKLEDSAMYFCASSGGANQPQHFGDGTRLSIL.

This clonotype was found a few times. The chain employs TRBV6-1 and TRBJ2-2; unclear D gene. CDR3 length: 13 amino acids. V shed 5 bases and J shed 6 bases, with 10 bases lying between them. The germline CDR1 and CDR2 sequences are MNHNS and SASEGT. The CDR3 loop reads CASSLTGAGELFF. CDR3 coding DNA: TGTGCCAGCAGTTTGACCGGCGCCGGGGAGCTGTTTTTT.

The rearrangement links TRBV7-9 to TRBJ1-6; 8 positions agree with TRBD1. V lost 5 bases, J lost 2 bases, and 8 bases stayed unmatched. Germline V gene sequence: CDR1 SEHNR, CDR2 FQNEAQ (reference sequence). The CDR3 has 17 amino acids. DNA for the CDR3: TGTGCCAGCAGCCGCTGGACAGGGCCCCCCTATAATTCACCCCTCCACTTT. The encoded protein is CASSRWTGPPYNSPLHF.

In this sample, this clonotype turned up many times. The V gene is TRBV28, the J gene TRBJ1-5; D is ambiguous. Germline assignment: CDR1 MDHEN and CDR2 SYDVKM. Trimming removed 3 bases at V and 7 bases at J, with 4 bases between. The CDR3 length is 11 residues. CDR3 loop: CASSFRQPQHF. In DNA, the CDR3 is TGTGCCAGCAGTTTCAGGCAGCCCCAGCATTTT.

This clonotype was picked up many times. This chain joins TRBV6-1 and TRBJ2-7; 9 nucleotides align to TRBD1. Germline V gives CDR1 MNHNS, CDR2 SASEGT. This CDR3 has 16 residues. Trimming at V came to 7 bases and at J to 5 bases, leaving 15 bases not matched to a gene. The CDR3 loop reads CASTSGLGTGRNEQYF. In DNA, the CDR3 is TGTGCCAGCACTTCTGGGCTTGGGACAGGGAGGAACGAGCAGTACTTC.

As concerns this clonotype: A much larger clonotype is one base distant, so this may be a read error. The CDR3 here is CASSLEGPTTNEELFF. Here the CDR3 DNA reads TGTGCCAGCAGCTTAGAGGGCCCGACAACTAATGAAGAACTGTTTTTT. This rearrangement joins TRBV7-9 to TRBJ1-4; no reliable D call. This CDR3 is 16 amino acids long. CDR1 SEHNR and CDR2 FQNEAQ come from the germline V gene (reference sequence).

The sample holds a few counts of this clonotype. J is TRBJ2-7 and V is TRBV6-1; 8 nucleotides agree with TRBD1. Trimming took 6 bases from V and 4 from J; bases not matched to a gene: 14. This CDR3 spans 16 amino acids. CDR1 is MNHNS, CDR2 SASEGT, per germline. The CDR3 loop is CASSPAGGAGRYEQYF. The CDR3 DNA sequence: TGTGCCAGCAGCCCGGCAGGGGGCGCAGGAAGGTACGAGCAGTACTTC.

At least ten counts were recorded for this clonotype. The rearrangement uses TRBV7-9 and TRBJ1-2; TRBD1 is a possible D gene (5 bases). The CDR3 is 15 residues long. V shed 6 bases and J shed 4 bases, with 18 bases lying between them. Per the germline V gene, CDR1 is SEHNR and CDR2 is FQNEAQ (reference sequence). CDR3 in DNA: TGTGCCAGCAGTCACCCCACCAATACAGGCTATGGCTACACCTTC. This sequence encodes CASSHPTNTGYGYTF.

This clonotype was picked up a small number of times. The V call is TRBV30, the J call TRBJ1-1; weak D call: TRBD1 (6 bases). CDR1 and CDR2 (germline): GTSNPN, SVGIG (reference sequence). V lost 2 bases and J lost 1, with 17 bases in between. This CDR3 is built from 16 residues. This CDR3 is CAWSSPGTLRNTEAFF. CDR3 bases: TGTGCCTGGAGTTCTCCCGGGACATTGCGGAACACTGAAGCTTTCTTT.

This clonotype has more than one count but fewer than ten. This may stem from a read error, because a much larger clone lies one nucleotide away. This sequence joins TRBV2 and TRBJ1-6; D may be TRBD1 (5 bases). This CDR3 is 15 amino acids long. The germline gives CDR1 SNHLY, CDR2 FYNNEI. Trimming stripped 8 bases from V and 14 bases from J, with 25 bases between. The CDR3 DNA reads as TGTGCCAGCGGCGTTCTAGCGGGGCCGGGGACGACCCTCCACTTT. Its translation: CASGVLAGPGTTLHF.

This clonotype was seen at least ten times. V is TRBV5-1 and J is TRBJ2-5; tentatively, D is TRBD1 or TRBD2 (6 bases each). CDR3 size: 14 residues. V lost 0 bases and J 4 bases, leaving 10 bases between the germline ends. Germline CDR1 and CDR2: SGHRS and YFSETQ. The CDR3: CASSLEGGSETQYF. DNA of the CDR3: TGCGCCAGCAGCTTGGAGGGGGGTTCAGAGACCCAGTACTTC.